One and the same sample provided the 29 T cell receptor beta chains below, sequenced in a study of blood T cell repertoires in COVID-19. Sequencing was performed with immunoSEQ multiplex PCR; in TCRdb, only in-frame clones are kept and a portion is missing. The table includes about 80,000 clones, roughly 80% detected once. Sequences were obtained from peripheral blood. The receptors originated from a woman in her 70s with acute or convalescent COVID-19.

The chain uses TRBV6-1 and TRBJ1-4; D not resolved. The germline V gene encodes CDR1 MNHNS and CDR2 SASEGT. With 2 bases removed from V and 3 bases from J, the gap between germline ends came to 10 bases. The CDR3 length is 15 residues. CDR3 coding DNA: TGTGCCAGCAGTGAAATGGGAGAGGCTAATGAAAAACTGTTTTTT. Amino acids: CASSEMGEANEKLFF.

The chain recombines TRBV6-1 with TRBJ1-1, with a possible D match to TRBD1 (5 bases). This CDR3 region has 15 residues. V shed 8 bases and J shed 4 bases, with 20 bases lying between them. The V gene's germline CDR1 is MNHNS and CDR2 SASEGT. In DNA form, the CDR3 reads TGTGCCAGCGCCACAGTGGCTAAAAGGGGCACTGAAGCTTTCTTT. Translated, it gives CASATVAKRGTEAFF.

J is TRBJ1-5 and V is TRBV30; TRBD1 agrees at 7 bases. CDR3 size: 15 residues. V was pared by 2 bases and J by 0 bases, with 4 bases of the junction left unmatched. Germline V CDR1 and CDR2: GTSNPN, SVGIG (reference sequence). The CDR3 loop reads CAWSRGTVSNQPQHF. Written as DNA, the CDR3 is TGTGCCTGGAGTCGTGGGACAGTTAGCAATCAGCCCCAGCATTTT.

The chain couples TRBV30 to TRBJ2-3; a weak D match, TRBD2 (6 bases). This CDR3 has 15 amino acids. Deletions cut 5 bases from V and 7 bases from J, with 22 bases between. Per germline, CDR1 GTSNPN and CDR2 SVGIG (reference sequence). CDR3 amino acids: CAWDGTENLFNTQYF. In DNA, the CDR3 is TGTGCCTGGGACGGGACTGAGAACCTTTTTAATACGCAGTATTTT.

The chain uses TRBV19 and TRBJ2-4; weak D call: TRBD2 (5 bases). Germline V CDR1 and CDR2: LNHDA, SQIVND (reference sequence). V was pared by 7 bases and J by 0 bases, with 19 bases between. The CDR3 sequence is 17 residues long. The CDR3 DNA sequence: TGTGCCAGTAAGGCCATATCGGGGATCTTAGCCAAAAACATTCAGTACTTC. Its translation: CASKAISGILAKNIQYF.

The V gene is TRBV19, the J gene TRBJ2-3, with a possible D match to TRBD1 (6 bases). V lost 3 bases and J lost 3, with 10 bases in between. In germline, CDR1 is LNHDA, CDR2 SQIVND (reference sequence). The CDR3 covers 14 residues. CDR3 loop: CASSISRGTDTQYF. DNA of the CDR3: TGTGCCAGTAGTATTAGCAGGGGTACAGATACGCAGTATTTT.

The chain couples TRBV11-2 to TRBJ1-2; D perhaps matches TRBD1 (6 bases). V was pared by 5 bases and J by 6 bases, with 16 bases between. Germline CDR1 reads SGHAT; CDR2 reads FQNNGV. This CDR3 is 14 amino acids long. CDR3: CASSANRANHGYTF. CDR3 bases: TGTGCCAGCAGCGCTAACAGGGCCAACCATGGCTACACCTTC.

V is TRBV23-1 and J is TRBJ1-1; a possible D gene is TRBD1 (6 bases). TRBV23-1 is labeled an ORF, and its function is uncertain. This CDR3 is 17 amino acids long. V was shortened by 1 base and J by 0 bases, with 15 bases between the two germline ends. The CDR3: CASSQFLGRGMNTEAFF. In DNA, the CDR3 is TGCGCCAGCAGTCAATTCCTGGGCAGGGGCATGAACACTGAAGCTTTCTTT.

This clone occurred a few times. The V gene is TRBV5-6, the J gene TRBJ1-4; unclear D gene. This CDR3 comprises 15 residues. Trimming left V 0 bases short and J 8 bases short, with 14 bases between. CDR1 is SGHDT and CDR2 is YYEEEE in the germline V gene. The CDR3 here is CASSLGAGPEEKLFF. The CDR3, as DNA: TGTGCCAGCAGCTTGGGGGCGGGCCCGGAGGAAAAACTGTTTTTT.

CDR3 DNA: TGTGCCAGCAGTGTCGAGGGAGGGGATACGCAGTATTTT. Protein product: CASSVEGGDTQYF. The rearrangement links TRBV6-4 to TRBJ2-3; 7 nucleotides align to TRBD2. The CDR3 length is 13 residues. V lost 4 bases to trimming and J lost 6 bases; unmatched junction nucleotides: 4. CDR1 is MRHNA and CDR2 is SNTAGT in the germline V gene.

The CDR3 region has the DNA TGTGCCAGCAGTTTATATCAGGTAGTCGCTCCTGGGGCCAACGTCCTGACTTTC. Protein product: CASSLYQVVAPGANVLTF. The chain joins TRBV27 to TRBJ2-6; D call uncertain. The CDR3 extends over 18 amino acids. CDR1 MNHEY and CDR2 SMNVEV come from the germline V gene (reference sequence). The V end lost 1 base, the J end lost 2 bases, and 15 bases lay between the germline ends.

This clone showed up just a few times. The V gene is TRBV19, the J gene TRBJ2-1; TRBD2 agrees at 10 bases. CDR3 size: 17 residues. Trimming at V came to 0 bases and at J to 12 bases, leaving 14 bases not matched to a gene. Looked up from germline, CDR1 is LNHDA and CDR2 is SQIVND (reference sequence). The CDR3 region has the DNA TGTGCCAGTAGTATAGATCTTCGGACTAGCGGTCTATGGGGGCAGTTCTTC. The encoded protein is CASSIDLRTSGLWGQFF.

The chain is built from TRBV6-1 and TRBJ1-2; D unresolved. This CDR3 contains 12 residues. The germline V gene has CDR1 MNHNS and CDR2 SASEGT. Trimming removed 2 bases at V and 7 bases at J, with 8 bases between. The CDR3 here is CASSEPLGGYTF. CDR3 sequence (DNA): TGTGCCAGCAGTGAACCACTAGGTGGCTACACCTTC.

The chain is built from TRBV12-3 or TRBV12-4 and TRBJ1-2; D call uncertain. CDR3 length: 13 amino acids. Between the trimmed V and J ends, which lost 6 bases and 5 bases, there was a span of 13 bases. CDR3 bases: TGTGCCAGCAGCTTGGCGGGGTCTTATGGCTACACCTTC. Translated: CASSLAGSYGYTF.

J is TRBJ1-2 and V is TRBV6-6; 12 bases fit TRBD1. There are 14 residues in the CDR3. Germline V gene lookup returns CDR1 MNHNY and CDR2 SVGAGI (reference sequence). The trim removed 6 bases at V and 7 bases at J, leaving 6 bases unmatched. The CDR3 coding sequence is TGTGCCAGCAGGCATCCGGGACAGGGGGCTGGCTACACCTTC. Protein: CASRHPGQGAGYTF.

This chain links TRBV7-9 with TRBJ2-7, with D unclear. The CDR3 runs 13 residues. The V end lost 5 bases, the J end lost 1 base, and 9 bases lay between the germline ends. Germline V gene sequence: CDR1 SEHNR, CDR2 FQNEAQ (reference sequence). The CDR3 DNA sequence: TGTGCCAGCAGCCCTCCCGGTTCCTACGAGCAGTACTTC. Protein: CASSPPGSYEQYF.

The rearrangement joins TRBV2 to TRBJ2-7; 7 positions match TRBD2. The CDR3 spans 14 residues. The trim removed 4 bases at V and 1 base at J, leaving 4 bases unmatched. Germline lookup yields CDR1 SNHLY and CDR2 FYNNEI. CDR3 region: CASSVGTISYEQYF. The CDR3 DNA is TGTGCCAGCAGTGTCGGGACTATATCCTACGAGCAGTACTTC.

This clone was seen more than once but under ten times. V and J are TRBV2 and TRBJ2-1, with 10 bases that match TRBD2. V was pared by 7 bases and J by 8 bases, with 8 bases of the junction left unmatched. The CDR3 has 14 amino acids. CDR1 and CDR2 (germline): SNHLY, FYNNEI. The chain's CDR3 is CASIRASGSDEQFF. In DNA, the CDR3 is TGTGCCAGCATTAGGGCTAGCGGGAGCGATGAGCAGTTCTTC.

V usage is TRBV29-1 and J usage is TRBJ1-2; 7 nucleotides agree with TRBD1. The junction had 5 bases not matched to a gene; V was cut back by 0 bases and J by 7 bases. Germline assignment: CDR1 SQVTM and CDR2 ANQGSEA. This CDR3 is built from 13 residues. CDR3 nucleotide sequence: TGCAGCGTTGAAGATCTGGGACAGCGTGGCTACACCTTC. Translated, it gives CSVEDLGQRGYTF. Combining the CDR3 with reference TRBV29-1 and TRBJ1-2 gives the whole variable domain SAVISQKPSRDICQRGTSLTIQCQVDSQVTMMFWYRQQPGQSLTLIATANQGSEATYESGFVIDKFPISRPNLTFSTLTVSNMSPEDSSIYLCSVEDLGQRGYTFGSGTRLTVV.

This clone was counted between two and nine times. The CDR3: CASSIGRDGELFF. The CDR3 nucleotides read TGTGCCAGTAGTATAGGCAGGGACGGGGAGCTGTTTTTT. The chain recombines TRBV19 with TRBJ2-2; D is possibly TRBD1 (5 bases). The CDR3 has 13 amino acids. The germline CDR1 and CDR2 sequences are LNHDA and SQIVND (reference sequence). Trimming shortened V by 1 base and J by 7 bases, and 7 bases separated the two germline ends.

This chain joins TRBV10-2 and TRBJ2-7; 10 positions agree with TRBD2. The CDR3 totals 15 residues. J gave up 3 bases and V 3 bases, and 5 bases lay outside the gene matches. Germline lookup yields CDR1 WSHSY and CDR2 SAAADI. The CDR3 DNA reads as TGCGCCAGCAGTGATTTGGCTAGCGGGAGCTACGAGCAGTACTTC. Its translation: CASSDLASGSYEQYF.

V and J are TRBV6-2 or TRBV6-3 and TRBJ1-5, with TRBD1 matching over 12 bases. The CDR3 runs 17 residues. The germline V gene encodes CDR1 MNHEY and CDR2 SVGEGT. V shed 5 bases and J 3 bases; nucleotides not matched to a gene: 8. The CDR3, as DNA: TGTGCCAGCAGTCACCGGGACAGGGGGCTTTCCAATCAGCCCCAGCATTTT. It translates to CASSHRDRGLSNQPQHF.

V is TRBV3-1 (or the pseudogene TRBV3-2) and J is TRBJ2-5; D is unresolved. Germline V CDR1 and CDR2: LGHDT, YNNKEL (reference sequence). The CDR3 consists of 15 residues. V was trimmed by 0 bases and J by 4 bases, leaving 12 bases between them. The CDR3 coding sequence is TGTGCCAGCAGCCAAGAATGGGCCTTGGGAGAGACCCAGTACTTC. This codes for CASSQEWALGETQYF.

This clone was found a few times. The chain joins TRBV2 to TRBJ1-1; D is possibly TRBD1 (6 bases). Germline V gene lookup returns CDR1 SNHLY and CDR2 FYNNEI. V was shortened by 7 bases and J by 6 bases, with 12 bases between the two germline ends. The CDR3 sequence is 12 residues long. The CDR3 DNA follows: TGTGCCAGCATGTACAGGGAGCCTGAAGCTTTCTTT. Translated, it gives CASMYREPEAFF.

The chain couples TRBV19 to TRBJ1-3, with 8 bases fitting TRBD1. Trimming took 5 bases from V and 2 from J; bases not matched to a gene: 5. The CDR3 has 15 amino acids. Germline CDR1 is LNHDA and CDR2 is SQIVND (reference sequence). CDR3 bases: TGTGCCAGTAGTGCTACAGGGGGGACTGGAAACACCATATATTTT. Its protein is CASSATGGTGNTIYF.

The chain joins TRBV29-1 to TRBJ1-5, with 7 bases fitting TRBD1. V was pared by 4 bases and J by 5 bases, with 8 bases of the junction left unmatched. CDR3 length: 14 residues. Germline V gene sequence: CDR1 SQVTM, CDR2 ANQGSEA. The CDR3 DNA follows: TGCAGCGTTGCTCAGGACAGGCGCGATCAGCCCCAGCATTTT. It yields the protein CSVAQDRRDQPQHF. The complete variable domain, with remaining parts taken from reference TRBV29-1 and TRBJ1-5, reads SAVISQKPSRDICQRGTSLTIQCQVDSQVTMMFWYRQQPGQSLTLIATANQGSEATYESGFVIDKFPISRPNLTFSTLTVSNMSPEDSSIYLCSVAQDRRDQPQHFGDGTRLSIL.

The genes are TRBV7-6 and TRBJ2-2; D is perhaps TRBD1 (6 bases). V lost 7 bases, J lost 3 bases, and 9 bases lay in between. From germline, CDR1 is SGHVS and CDR2 FNYEAQ. The length of the CDR3 is 13 residues. The CDR3 region is CASTAGDTGELFF. The DNA for the CDR3 is TGTGCCAGCACGGCAGGGGACACCGGGGAGCTGTTTTTT.

The chain has TRBV3-1 (or the pseudogene TRBV3-2) and TRBJ2-1, with TRBD1 as a possible D gene (7 bases). The CDR3 totals 13 residues. V lost 4 bases and J 15 bases, leaving 19 bases between the germline ends. CDR1 LGHDT and CDR2 YNNKEL come from the germline V gene (reference sequence). The CDR3 sequence is CASSRMAGQWRFF. CDR3 DNA sequence: TGTGCCAGCAGCCGGATGGCGGGACAGTGGCGGTTCTTC.

This chain connects TRBV7-9 to TRBJ1-6; 8 bases line up with TRBD1. Germline V gene sequence: CDR1 SEHNR, CDR2 FQNEAQ (reference sequence). Trimming at V came to 4 bases and at J to 7 bases, leaving 3 bases not matched to a gene. This CDR3 spans 14 amino acids. The CDR3 loop reads CASSSDRVNSPLHF. The CDR3 coding sequence is TGTGCCAGCAGCTCGGACAGGGTAAATTCACCCCTCCACTTT.